The subject of this entry is one TCR beta chain. What it recognizes is unknown. CDR1 is SEHNR, CDR2 FQNEAQ, per germline (reference sequence). The CDR3 totals 16 residues. J gave up 4 bases and V 5 bases, and 11 bases lay outside the gene matches. Disease duration was under 3 months in the ophthalmopathy patients, who also had a Clinical Activity Score of at least 3 and a NOSPECS grade of at least 4. The study based diagnoses on clinical symptoms, serum thyroxine and TRAb, thyroid ultrasound and orbital computed tomography. The data are from a study of T cells in Graves' hyperthyroidism and ophthalmopathy. Study-wide results and caveats: Peripheral blood also featured most of the thyroid clonotypes expanded above 0.001.

RNA transcripts provided the source from which TCR beta CDR3 regions were amplified. The HTBI primer set drove a first-round RT-PCR of the TCR CDR3. TCRdb analysed the multiplex PCR reads with MiXCR anew, one entry per CDR3 protein. The sample lists 200,000 to 250,000 distinct CDR3 sequences, around 15% occurring once. The sequenced sample consisted of blood. The genes are TRBV7-9 and TRBJ2-3; 8 positions match TRBD2. The receptor was derived from a woman between 18 and 29 years old with Graves' ophthalmopathy. CDR3 in DNA: TGTGCCAGCAGCAGCACTAGCGGTACCAGGGCAGATACGCAGTATTTT. This sequence encodes CASSSTSGTRADTQYF.